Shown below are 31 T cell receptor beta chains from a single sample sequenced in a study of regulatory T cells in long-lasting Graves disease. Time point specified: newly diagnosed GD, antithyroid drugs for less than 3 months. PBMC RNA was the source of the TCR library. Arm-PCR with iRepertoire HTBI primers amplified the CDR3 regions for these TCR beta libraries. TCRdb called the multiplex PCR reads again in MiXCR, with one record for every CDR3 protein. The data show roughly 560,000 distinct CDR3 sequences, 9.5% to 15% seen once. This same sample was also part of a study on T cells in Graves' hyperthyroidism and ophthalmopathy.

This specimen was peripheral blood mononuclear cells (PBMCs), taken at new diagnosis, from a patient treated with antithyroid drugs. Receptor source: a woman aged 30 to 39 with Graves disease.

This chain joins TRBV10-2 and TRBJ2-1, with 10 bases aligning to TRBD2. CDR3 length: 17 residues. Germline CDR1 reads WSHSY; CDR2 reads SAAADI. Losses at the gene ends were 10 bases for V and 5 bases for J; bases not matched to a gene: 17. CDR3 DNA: TGCGCCACCTCCCCCGGGCTAGCGGGAGTTGAAGACAATGAGCAGTTCTTC. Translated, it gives CATSPGLAGVEDNEQFF.

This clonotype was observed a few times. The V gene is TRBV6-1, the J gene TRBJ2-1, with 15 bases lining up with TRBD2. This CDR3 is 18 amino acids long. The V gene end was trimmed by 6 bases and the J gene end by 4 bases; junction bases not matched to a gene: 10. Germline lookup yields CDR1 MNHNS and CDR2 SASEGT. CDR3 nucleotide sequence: TGTGCCAGCAGCCAAGGGACTAGCGGGAGGCTAGGGTACAATGAGCAGTTCTTC. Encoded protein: CASSQGTSGRLGYNEQFF.

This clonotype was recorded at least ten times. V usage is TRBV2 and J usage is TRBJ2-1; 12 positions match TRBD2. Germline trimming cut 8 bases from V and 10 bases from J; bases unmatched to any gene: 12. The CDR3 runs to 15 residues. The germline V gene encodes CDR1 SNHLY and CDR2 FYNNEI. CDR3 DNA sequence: TGTGCCAGCTCCGCACTAGCGGGAGGCCCTGTGGAGCAGTTCTTC. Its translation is CASSALAGGPVEQFF.

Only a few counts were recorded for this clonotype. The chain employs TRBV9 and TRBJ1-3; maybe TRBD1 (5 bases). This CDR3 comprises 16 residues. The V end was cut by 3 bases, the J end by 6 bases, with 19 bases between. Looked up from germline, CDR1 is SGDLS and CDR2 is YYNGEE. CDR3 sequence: CASSEYLAGPQNTIYF. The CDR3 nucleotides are TGTGCCAGCAGCGAGTACCTTGCGGGACCACAAAACACCATATATTTT.

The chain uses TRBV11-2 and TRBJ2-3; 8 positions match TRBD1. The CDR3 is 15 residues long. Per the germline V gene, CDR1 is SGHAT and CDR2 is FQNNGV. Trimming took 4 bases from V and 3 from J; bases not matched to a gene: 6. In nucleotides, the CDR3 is TGTGCCAGCAGCTCTCAGGGGGCGCCGACAGATACGCAGTATTTT. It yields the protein CASSSQGAPTDTQYF.

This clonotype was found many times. This CDR3 is CASSLGANSYNEQFF. The CDR3 DNA reads as TGTGCCAGCAGTTTAGGAGCGAACTCCTACAATGAGCAGTTCTTC. The rearrangement joins TRBV12-3 or TRBV12-4 to TRBJ2-1, with no clear D. Deletions cut 1 base from V and 0 bases from J, with 7 bases between. The CDR3 is made up of 15 amino acids.

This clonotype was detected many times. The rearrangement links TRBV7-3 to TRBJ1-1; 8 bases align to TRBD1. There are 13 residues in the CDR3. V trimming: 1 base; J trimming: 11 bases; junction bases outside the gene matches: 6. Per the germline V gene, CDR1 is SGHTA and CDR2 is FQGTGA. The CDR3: CASSLMQGAGAFF. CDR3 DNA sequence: TGTGCCAGCAGCTTAATGCAGGGGGCGGGTGCTTTCTTT.

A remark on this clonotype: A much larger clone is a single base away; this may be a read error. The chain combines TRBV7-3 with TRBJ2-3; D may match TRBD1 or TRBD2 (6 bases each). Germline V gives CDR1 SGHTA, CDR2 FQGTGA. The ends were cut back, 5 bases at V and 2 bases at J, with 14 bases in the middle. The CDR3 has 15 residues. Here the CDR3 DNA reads TGTGCCAGCAGCCCGTTAGGGGGACTCACAGATACGCAGTATTTT. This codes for CASSPLGGLTDTQYF.

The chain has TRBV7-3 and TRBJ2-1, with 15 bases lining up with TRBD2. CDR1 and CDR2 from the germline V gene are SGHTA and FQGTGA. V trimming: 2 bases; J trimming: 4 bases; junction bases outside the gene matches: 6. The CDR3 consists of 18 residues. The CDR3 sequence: CASSLVGLAGGRYNEQFF. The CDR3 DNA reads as TGTGCCAGCAGCTTAGTGGGACTAGCGGGAGGTAGATACAATGAGCAGTTCTTC.

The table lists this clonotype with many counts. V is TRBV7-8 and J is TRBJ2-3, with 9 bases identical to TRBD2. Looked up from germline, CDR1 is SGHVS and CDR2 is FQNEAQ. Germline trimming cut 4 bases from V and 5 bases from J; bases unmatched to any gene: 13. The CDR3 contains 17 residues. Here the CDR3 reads CASSYFLSREGRDTQYF. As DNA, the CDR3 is TGTGCCAGCAGCTATTTTTTATCGCGGGAGGGCCGAGATACGCAGTATTTT.

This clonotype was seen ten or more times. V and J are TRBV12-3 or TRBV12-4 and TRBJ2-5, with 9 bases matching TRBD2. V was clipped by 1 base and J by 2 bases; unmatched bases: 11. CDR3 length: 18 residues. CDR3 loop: CASSLEGAGGLPQETQYF. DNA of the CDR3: TGTGCCAGCAGTTTAGAGGGAGCGGGAGGCCTACCTCAAGAGACCCAGTACTTC.

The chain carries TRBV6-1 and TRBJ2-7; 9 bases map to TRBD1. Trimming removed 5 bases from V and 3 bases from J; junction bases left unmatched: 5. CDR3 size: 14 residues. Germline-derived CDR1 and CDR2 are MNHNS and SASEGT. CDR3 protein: CASSTGQGFYEQYF. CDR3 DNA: TGTGCCAGCAGTACGGGACAGGGCTTCTACGAGCAGTACTTC.

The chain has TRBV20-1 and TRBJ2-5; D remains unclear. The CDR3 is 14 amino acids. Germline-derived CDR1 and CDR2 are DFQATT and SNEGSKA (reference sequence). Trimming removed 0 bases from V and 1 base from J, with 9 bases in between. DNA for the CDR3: TGCAGTGCTAGAGACCAAAGAAGCCAAGAGACCCAGTACTTC. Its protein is CSARDQRSQETQYF.

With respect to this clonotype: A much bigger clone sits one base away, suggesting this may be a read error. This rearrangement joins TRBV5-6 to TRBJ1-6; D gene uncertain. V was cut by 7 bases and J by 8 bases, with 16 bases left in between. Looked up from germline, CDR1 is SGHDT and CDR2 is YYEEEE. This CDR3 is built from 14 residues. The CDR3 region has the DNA TGTGCCAGCGGCCCCGCCGGGAGGGATTCACCCCTCCACTTT. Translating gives CASGPAGRDSPLHF.

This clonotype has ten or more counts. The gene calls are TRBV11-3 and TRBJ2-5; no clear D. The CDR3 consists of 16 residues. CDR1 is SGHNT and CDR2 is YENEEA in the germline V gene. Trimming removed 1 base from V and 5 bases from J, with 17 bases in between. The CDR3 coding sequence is TGTGCCAGCAGCTTAGCCCCCGACAAGGCGGCGGAGACCCAGTACTTC. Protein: CASSLAPDKAAETQYF.

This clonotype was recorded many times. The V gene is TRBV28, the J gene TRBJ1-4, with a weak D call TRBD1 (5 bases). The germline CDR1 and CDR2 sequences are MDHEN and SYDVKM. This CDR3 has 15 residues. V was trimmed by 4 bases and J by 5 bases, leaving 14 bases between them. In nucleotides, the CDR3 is TGTGCCAGCAGTTCTACCGGGACGGGGAATGAAAAACTGTTTTTT. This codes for CASSSTGTGNEKLFF.

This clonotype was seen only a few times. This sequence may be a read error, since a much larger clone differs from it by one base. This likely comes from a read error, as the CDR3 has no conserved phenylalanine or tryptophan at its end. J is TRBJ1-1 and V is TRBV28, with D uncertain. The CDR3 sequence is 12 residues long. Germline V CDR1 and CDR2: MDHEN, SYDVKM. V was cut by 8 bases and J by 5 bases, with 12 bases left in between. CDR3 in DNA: TGTGCCAGCTCAAGGAGAGTAACTGAAGCTTTCTCT. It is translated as CASSRRVTEAFS.

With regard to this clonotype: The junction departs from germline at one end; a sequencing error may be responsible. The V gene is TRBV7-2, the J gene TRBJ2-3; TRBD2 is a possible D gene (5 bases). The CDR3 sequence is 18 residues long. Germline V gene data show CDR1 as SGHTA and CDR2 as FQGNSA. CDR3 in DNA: TGTGCCAGCAGCCCCTTCCCGCCAGGCTATCCTAGCACAGATACGCGGTATTTT. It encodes CASSPFPPGYPSTDTRYF.

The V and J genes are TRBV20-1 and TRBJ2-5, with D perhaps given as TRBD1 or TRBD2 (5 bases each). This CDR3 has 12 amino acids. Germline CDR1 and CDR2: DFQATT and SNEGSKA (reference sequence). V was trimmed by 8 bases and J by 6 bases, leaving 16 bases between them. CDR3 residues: CSLLGETQTQYF. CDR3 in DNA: TGCAGTCTTCTGGGGGAGACCCAGACCCAGTACTTC.

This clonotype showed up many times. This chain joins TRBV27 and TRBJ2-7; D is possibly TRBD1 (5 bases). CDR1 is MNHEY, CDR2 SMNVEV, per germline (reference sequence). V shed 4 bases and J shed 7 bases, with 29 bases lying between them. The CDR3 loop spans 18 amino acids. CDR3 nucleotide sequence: TGTGCCAGCAGTTCCCACCCCAGGTGGACACTCCCTCTGGGGGAGCAGTACTTC. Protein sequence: CASSSHPRWTLPLGEQYF.

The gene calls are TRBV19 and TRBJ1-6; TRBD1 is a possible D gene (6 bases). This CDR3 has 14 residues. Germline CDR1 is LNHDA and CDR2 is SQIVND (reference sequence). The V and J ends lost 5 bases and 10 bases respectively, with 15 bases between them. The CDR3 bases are TGTGCCAGTAGTTTCCTCGGGGGGCGGTCACCCCTCCACTTT. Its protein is CASSFLGGRSPLHF.

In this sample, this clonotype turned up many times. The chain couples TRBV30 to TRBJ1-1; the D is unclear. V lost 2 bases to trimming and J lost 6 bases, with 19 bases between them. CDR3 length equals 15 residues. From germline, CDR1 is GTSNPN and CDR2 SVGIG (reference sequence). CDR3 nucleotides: TGTGCCTGGAGTAGAGTTGGCCGGAGCCGGCCTGAAGCTTTCTTT. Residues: CAWSRVGRSRPEAFF.

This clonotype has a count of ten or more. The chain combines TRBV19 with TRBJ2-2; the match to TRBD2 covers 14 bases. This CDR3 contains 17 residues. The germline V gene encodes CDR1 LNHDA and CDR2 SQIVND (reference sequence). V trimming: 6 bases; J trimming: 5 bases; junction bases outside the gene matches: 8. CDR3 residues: CASRPGLAGVWTGELFF. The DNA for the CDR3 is TGTGCCAGTAGACCGGGACTAGCGGGAGTGTGGACCGGGGAGCTGTTTTTT. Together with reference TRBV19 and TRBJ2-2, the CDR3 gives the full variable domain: DGGITQSPKYLFRKEGQNVTLSCEQNLNHDAMYWYRQDPGQGLRLIYYSQIVNDFQKGDIAEGYSVSREKKESFPLTVTSAQKNPTAFYLCASRPGLAGVWTGELFFGEGSRLTVL.

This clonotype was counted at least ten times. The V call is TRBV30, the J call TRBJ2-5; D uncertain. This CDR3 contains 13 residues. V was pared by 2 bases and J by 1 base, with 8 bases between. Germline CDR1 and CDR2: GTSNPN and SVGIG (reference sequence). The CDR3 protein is CAWSRYGQETQYF. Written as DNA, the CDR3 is TGTGCCTGGAGTCGGTACGGCCAAGAGACCCAGTACTTC.

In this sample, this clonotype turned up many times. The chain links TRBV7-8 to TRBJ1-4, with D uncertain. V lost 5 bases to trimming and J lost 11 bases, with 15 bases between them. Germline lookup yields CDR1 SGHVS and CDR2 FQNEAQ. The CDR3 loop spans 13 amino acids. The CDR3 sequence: CASSHRTVGKLFF. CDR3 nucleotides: TGTGCCAGCAGCCATAGGACCGTTGGGAAACTGTTTTTT.

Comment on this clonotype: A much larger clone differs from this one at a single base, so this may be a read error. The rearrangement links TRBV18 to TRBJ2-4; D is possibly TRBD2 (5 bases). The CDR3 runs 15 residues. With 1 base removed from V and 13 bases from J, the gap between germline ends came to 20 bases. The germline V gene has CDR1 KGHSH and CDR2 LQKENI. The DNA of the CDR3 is TGTGCCAGCTCACCACGGCTAATACGGGAAAATGAGCAGTACTTC. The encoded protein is CASSPRLIRENEQYF.

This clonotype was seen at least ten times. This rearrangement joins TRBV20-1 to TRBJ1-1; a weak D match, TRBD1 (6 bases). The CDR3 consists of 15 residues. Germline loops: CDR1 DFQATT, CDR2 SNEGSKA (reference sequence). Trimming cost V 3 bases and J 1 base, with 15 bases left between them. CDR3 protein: CSASISGHKNTEAFF. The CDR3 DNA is TGCAGTGCTAGTATATCGGGACACAAGAACACTGAAGCTTTCTTT.

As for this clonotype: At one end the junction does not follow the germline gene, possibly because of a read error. The CDR3 DNA sequence: TGTGCCGGCAGCTTAGCGTCCGTAGGGAGCTACACCTTC. The encoded protein is CAGSLASVGSYTF. This rearrangement joins TRBV7-2 to TRBJ1-2; no clear D gene. Looked up from germline, CDR1 is SGHTA and CDR2 is FQGNSA. The CDR3 is made up of 13 amino acids. Complete variable domain (other parts from reference TRBV7-2 and TRBJ1-2): GAGVSQSPSNKVTEKGKDVELRCDPISGHTALYWYRQSLGQGLEFLIYFQGNSAPDKSGLPSDRFSAERTGGSVSTLTIQRTQQEDSAVYLCAGSLASVGSYTFGSGTRLTVV.

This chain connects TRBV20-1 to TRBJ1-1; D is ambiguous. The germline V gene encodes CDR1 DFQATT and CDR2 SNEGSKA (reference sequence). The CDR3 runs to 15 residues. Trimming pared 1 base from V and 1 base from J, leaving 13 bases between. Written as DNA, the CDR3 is TGCAGTGCTAGAGTTTTTTCGTGGGAGAACACTGAAGCTTTCTTT. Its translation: CSARVFSWENTEAFF.

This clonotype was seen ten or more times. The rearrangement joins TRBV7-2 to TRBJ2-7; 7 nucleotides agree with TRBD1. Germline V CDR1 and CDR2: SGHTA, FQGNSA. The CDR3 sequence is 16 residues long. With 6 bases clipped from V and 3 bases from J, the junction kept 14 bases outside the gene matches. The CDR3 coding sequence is TGTGCCAGCAGTTTCCAGGGGGTCACCTTGAACTACGAGCAGTACTTC. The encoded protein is CASSFQGVTLNYEQYF.

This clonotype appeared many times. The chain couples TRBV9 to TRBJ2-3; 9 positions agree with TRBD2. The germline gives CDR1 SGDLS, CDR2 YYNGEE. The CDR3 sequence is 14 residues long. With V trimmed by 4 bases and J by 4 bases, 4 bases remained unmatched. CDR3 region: CASSPTSGSDTQYF. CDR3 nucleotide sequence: TGTGCCAGCAGCCCTACTAGCGGGTCAGATACGCAGTATTTT.